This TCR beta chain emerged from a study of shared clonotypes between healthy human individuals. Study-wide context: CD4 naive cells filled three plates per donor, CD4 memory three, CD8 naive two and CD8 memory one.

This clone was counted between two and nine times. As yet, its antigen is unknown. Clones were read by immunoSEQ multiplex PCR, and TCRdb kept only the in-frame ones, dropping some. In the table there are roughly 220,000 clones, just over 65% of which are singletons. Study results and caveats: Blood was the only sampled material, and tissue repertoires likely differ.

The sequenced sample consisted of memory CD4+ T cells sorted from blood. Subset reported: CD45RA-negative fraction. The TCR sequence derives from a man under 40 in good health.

The CDR3 bases are TGTGCCAGCAGTTCCTCAGACAGGGAGAACACTGAAGCTTTCTTT. Translating it yields CASSSSDRENTEAFF. V is TRBV5-4 and J is TRBJ1-1, with 7 bases fitting TRBD1. The junction had 8 bases not matched to a gene; V was cut back by 5 bases and J by 1 base. The CDR3 has 15 residues. Looked up from germline, CDR1 is SGHNT and CDR2 is YYREEE (reference sequence).